There are many counts of the clone carrying this T cell receptor beta chain. What it binds is unknown. This sample also contains other DNA sequences that code for the same CDR3. The entry originates in a study of metastatic and nonmetastatic thyroid tumors. Study overall: The authors compared repertoires across blood and tumor or nodule tissue from malignant and benign thyroid patients. General study findings and limits: For both blood and tumor, malignant thyroid tumors reportedly showed significantly higher TCR beta diversity than benign nodules did.

Thyroid surgery was performed in patients who had received no treatment beforehand. V was cut by 1 base and J by 2 bases, with 8 bases left in between. CDR1 and CDR2 from the germline V gene are SQVTM and ANQGSEA. CDR3 length: 13 residues. Authors' processing steps: In papillary thyroid cancer, a distant-metastasis classifier was built using CDR3 differences across clinicopathological groups. MiXCR reprocessed the PCR reads for TCRdb. TCRdb, not the original authors, processed these V and J calls. There are roughly 40,000 clones in the sample; 9% to 13% occur only once, and around 9% lies in the top ten.

This chain connects TRBV29-1 to TRBJ2-5, with a weak D call TRBD1 (6 bases). What was sequenced was blood. The origin of this receptor is a male donor with papillary thyroid cancer or a benign thyroid nodule (not recorded which). Some clones in this sample may be carry-over from other donors' samples. The CDR3 bases are TGCAGCGTTGAAGTGGGGGCACAAGAGACCCAGTACTTC. This gives the protein CSVEVGAQETQYF.